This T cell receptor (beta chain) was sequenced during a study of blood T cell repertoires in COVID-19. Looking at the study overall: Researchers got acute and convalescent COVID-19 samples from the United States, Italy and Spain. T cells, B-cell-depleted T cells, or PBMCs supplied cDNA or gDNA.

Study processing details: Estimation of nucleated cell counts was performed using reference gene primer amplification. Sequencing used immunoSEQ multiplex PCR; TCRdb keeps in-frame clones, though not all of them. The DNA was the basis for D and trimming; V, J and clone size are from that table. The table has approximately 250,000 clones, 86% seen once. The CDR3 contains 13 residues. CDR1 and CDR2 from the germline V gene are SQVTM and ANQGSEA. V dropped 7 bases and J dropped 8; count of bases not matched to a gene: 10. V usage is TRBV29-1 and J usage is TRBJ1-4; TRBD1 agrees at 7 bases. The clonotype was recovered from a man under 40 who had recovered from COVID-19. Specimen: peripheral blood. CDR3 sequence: CSASAGGREKLFF. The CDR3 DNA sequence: TGCAGCGCCTCCGCAGGGGGTCGAGAAAAACTGTTTTTT. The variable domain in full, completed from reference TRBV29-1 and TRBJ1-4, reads SAVISQKPSRDICQRGTSLTIQCQVDSQVTMMFWYRQQPGQSLTLIATANQGSEATYESGFVIDKFPISRPNLTFSTLTVSNMSPEDSSIYLCSASAGGREKLFFGSGTQLSVL.